The 26 T cell receptor beta chains below were found in one sample sequenced in a study of blood T cell repertoires in COVID-19. The protocol was immunoSEQ multiplex PCR, while the TCRdb copy is restricted to in-frame clones and leaves out a portion. This sample yields around 100,000 clones, of which roughly 83% are seen a single time; approximately 0.76% belongs to the top ten. Sequences were obtained from peripheral blood. These receptors came from a woman aged 70-85 years with acute or convalescent COVID-19.

V and J are TRBV5-1 and TRBJ1-2; D is possibly TRBD1 (5 bases). Germline CDR1 SGHRS, CDR2 YFSETQ. The length of the CDR3 is 14 residues. V dropped 4 bases and J dropped 3 bases, with 13 bases sitting between them. The CDR3 loop reads CASSPSGADYGYTF. CDR3 sequence (DNA): TGCGCCAGCAGCCCCAGTGGGGCGGACTATGGCTACACCTTC.

The CDR3 protein is CASSRQVYNEQFF. The CDR3 nucleotides are TGTGCCAGCAGTAGACAGGTTTACAATGAGCAGTTCTTC. V gene TRBV9 combines with J gene TRBJ2-1, with D possibly matching TRBD1 (6 bases). The germline V and J ends were trimmed by 5 bases and 4 bases, with 10 bases remaining between them. The CDR3 has 13 amino acids. Germline-derived CDR1 and CDR2 are SGDLS and YYNGEE.

CDR3 sequence: CASSNRLLAGGHNEQFF. CDR3 coding DNA: TGTGCCAGCAGCAACCGCCTGCTAGCGGGAGGCCACAATGAGCAGTTCTTC. The chain has TRBV28 and TRBJ2-1; the match to TRBD2 covers 11 bases. The junction had 12 bases not matched to a gene; V was cut back by 6 bases and J by 5 bases. This CDR3 contains 17 residues. Germline CDR1 is MDHEN and CDR2 is SYDVKM. Supplemented by reference TRBV28 and TRBJ2-1, the full variable domain reads DVKVTQSSRYLVKRTGEKVFLECVQDMDHENMFWYRQDPGLGLRLIYFSYDVKMKEKGDIPEGYSVSREKKERFSLILESASTNQTSMYLCASSNRLLAGGHNEQFFGPGTRLTVL.

The rearrangement uses TRBV6-5 and TRBJ2-7; D may be TRBD1 (5 bases). The CDR3 contains 11 residues. Between the trimmed V and J ends, which lost 8 bases and 3 bases, there was a span of 8 bases. Germline values: CDR1 MNHEY, CDR2 SVGAGI. CDR3 protein: CASAGFYEQYF. CDR3 coding DNA: TGTGCCAGCGCAGGGTTCTACGAGCAGTACTTC.

The chain combines TRBV7-6 with TRBJ1-1, with 8 nucleotides matching TRBD1. The CDR3 loop spans 18 amino acids. Germline V gene data show CDR1 as SGHVS and CDR2 as FNYEAQ. V was pared by 1 base and J by 1 base, with 11 bases of the junction left unmatched. CDR3 in DNA: TGTGCCAGCAGCTTAGGACCCCCGACAGGGGCGACGAACACTGAAGCTTTCTTT. Translation: CASSLGPPTGATNTEAFF.

The gene calls are TRBV4-2 and TRBJ2-2; no clear D. The germline CDR1 and CDR2 sequences are LGHNA and YNFKEQ. With 2 bases removed from V and 4 bases from J, the gap between germline ends came to 8 bases. The CDR3 contains 14 residues. CDR3 region: CASSQSQSTGELFF. In DNA form, the CDR3 reads TGTGCCAGCAGCCAATCACAGTCCACCGGGGAGCTGTTTTTT.

This rearrangement joins TRBV2 to TRBJ2-1, with 10 bases aligning to TRBD2. CDR3 length equals 16 residues. Per the germline V gene, CDR1 is SNHLY and CDR2 is FYNNEI. Trimming at V came to 1 base and at J to 2 bases, leaving 2 bases not matched to a gene. The CDR3 loop reads CASSEGTSGAYNEQFF. The CDR3, as DNA: TGTGCCAGCAGTGAAGGGACTAGCGGAGCCTACAATGAGCAGTTCTTC.

The chain recombines TRBV4-1 with TRBJ1-2; D unclear. The CDR3 loop spans 14 amino acids. Germline V gene lookup returns CDR1 MGHRA and CDR2 YSYEKL. Trimming removed 4 bases from V and 4 bases from J, with 13 bases in between. The CDR3 bases are TGCGCCAGCAGCCGCCAAAACAGCATCTATGGCTACACCTTC. Amino acids: CASSRQNSIYGYTF.

The CDR3 coding sequence is TGTGCCAGCAGCCAAGACCGGTATTGGAACACCGGGGAGCTGTTTTTT. Translated, it gives CASSQDRYWNTGELFF. The J gene is TRBJ2-2, the V gene TRBV3-1 (or the pseudogene TRBV3-2), with unresolved D. The CDR3 is made up of 16 amino acids. V gave up 0 bases and J gave up 1 base, with 9 bases separating them. Germline V gene lookup returns CDR1 LGHDT and CDR2 YNNKEL (reference sequence).

The V call is TRBV19, the J call TRBJ1-3, with D unclear. This CDR3 spans 12 amino acids. V was pared by 9 bases and J by 4 bases, with 10 bases between. Germline assignment: CDR1 LNHDA and CDR2 SQIVND (reference sequence). CDR3 nucleotides: TGTGCCAGCGGCGTACAGGGAAACACCATATATTTT. This encodes CASGVQGNTIYF.

The chain links TRBV2 to TRBJ1-4; 7 bases align to TRBD1. Looked up from germline, CDR1 is SNHLY and CDR2 is FYNNEI. CDR3 length: 12 residues. The junction had 7 bases not matched to a gene; V was cut back by 8 bases and J by 10 bases. CDR3 protein: CASVDRVGKLFF. The CDR3, as DNA: TGTGCCAGCGTAGACAGGGTCGGAAAACTGTTTTTT.

The CDR3 nucleotides read TGTGCCAGCAGTTTATATACGGGGGGAAACACCGGGGAGCTGTTTTTT. Its translation: CASSLYTGGNTGELFF. The rearrangement links TRBV27 to TRBJ2-2, with 7 bases identical to TRBD2. The V gene end was trimmed by 1 base and the J gene end by 2 bases; junction bases not matched to a gene: 4. The CDR3 length is 16 residues. Looked up from germline, CDR1 is MNHEY and CDR2 is SMNVEV (reference sequence).

This clone is a singleton in its sample. The rearrangement joins TRBV23-1 to TRBJ1-2; TRBD1 is a possible D gene (6 bases). TRBV23-1 is given ORF status, its function remaining uncertain. V lost 5 bases and J 7 bases, leaving 14 bases between the germline ends. The CDR3 extends over 13 amino acids. The CDR3: CASSRGPRGGYTF. CDR3 coding DNA: TGCGCCAGCAGTAGGGGTCCCAGGGGTGGCTACACCTTC.

V is TRBV6-5 and J is TRBJ1-1, with 8 positions matching TRBD1. CDR1 and CDR2 (germline): MNHEY, SVGAGI. The CDR3 sequence is 13 residues long. V lost 5 bases to trimming and J lost 10 bases; unmatched junction nucleotides: 9. The CDR3 loop reads CASSSGQGGGAFF. DNA of the CDR3: TGTGCCAGCAGTAGTGGACAGGGCGGTGGAGCTTTCTTT.

The chain employs TRBV5-8 and TRBJ1-2, with 8 bases aligning to TRBD1. Germline V lookup: CDR1 SGHTS, CDR2 YDEGEE. The CDR3 loop spans 16 amino acids. Germline trimming cut 6 bases from V and 4 bases from J; bases unmatched to any gene: 14. CDR3 region: CASTLPGQGYGYGYTF. For the CDR3, the DNA is TGTGCCAGCACCCTCCCTGGACAGGGTTACGGCTATGGCTACACCTTC.

The chain has TRBV27 and TRBJ1-5; the D gene is possibly TRBD1 (6 bases). CDR3 size: 14 residues. Germline CDR1 MNHEY, CDR2 SMNVEV (reference sequence). Between the trimmed V and J ends, which lost 6 bases and 7 bases, there was a span of 16 bases. The CDR3 DNA follows: TGTGCCAGCAGAGTAACAGGGTCGGGGCAGCCCCAGCATTTT. Protein product: CASRVTGSGQPQHF.

This chain uses TRBV11-3 with TRBJ2-2; 11 bases are shared with TRBD1. The germline CDR1 and CDR2 sequences are SGHNT and YENEEA. The CDR3 loop spans 15 amino acids. J was trimmed by 5 bases and V by 5 bases; bases with no gene match: 4. DNA for the CDR3: TGTGCCAGCAGCCTAGGACAGGGGGCAACCGGGGAGCTGTTTTTT. Translation gives CASSLGQGATGELFF.

This chain connects TRBV19 to TRBJ2-5; 8 bases fit TRBD1. After removal of 6 bases from V and 5 bases from J, the junction contained 2 bases not matched to a gene. Germline-derived CDR1 and CDR2 are LNHDA and SQIVND (reference sequence). The CDR3 loop spans 12 amino acids. This CDR3 reads CASRTGVETQYF. For the CDR3, the DNA is TGTGCCAGTAGGACAGGGGTGGAGACCCAGTACTTC.

The chain employs TRBV3-1 (or the pseudogene TRBV3-2) and TRBJ2-1; 8 positions agree with TRBD2. The germline V gene encodes CDR1 LGHDT and CDR2 YNNKEL (reference sequence). Trimming cost V 1 base and J 7 bases; bases outside gene matches: 0. This CDR3 spans 13 amino acids. The chain's CDR3 is CASSQGLANEQFF. In DNA, the CDR3 is TGTGCCAGCAGCCAAGGACTAGCGAATGAGCAGTTCTTC.

Regarding this clone: The sample carries other DNA sequences with the same CDR3. The rearrangement joins TRBV20-1 to TRBJ1-1; possibly TRBD1 for D (6 bases). V lost 3 bases and J lost 1, with 9 bases in between. The CDR3 sequence is 13 residues long. Germline CDR1 is DFQATT and CDR2 is SNEGSKA (reference sequence). The DNA of the CDR3 is TGCAGTGCTAGTTCCAGGGGGAACACTGAAGCTTTCTTT. This sequence encodes CSASSRGNTEAFF.

The rearrangement uses TRBV6-6 and TRBJ2-1; tentatively, D is TRBD1 (6 bases). This CDR3 has 15 amino acids. Germline-derived CDR1 and CDR2 are MNHNY and SVGAGI (reference sequence). V dropped 7 bases and J dropped 0 bases, with 13 bases sitting between them. CDR3 nucleotide sequence: TGTGCCAGCACTCAGGGGTCTGGCTCCTACAATGAGCAGTTCTTC. It yields the protein CASTQGSGSYNEQFF.

This clone has just a few counts. The chain links TRBV30 to TRBJ2-7; 7 positions agree with TRBD2. Germline trimming cut 0 bases from V and 0 bases from J; bases unmatched to any gene: 2. This CDR3 comprises 14 residues. Germline V gene data show CDR1 as GTSNPN and CDR2 as SVGIG (reference sequence). CDR3 DNA sequence: TGTGCCTGGAGTGTAGGCGGGAGCTCCTACGAGCAGTACTTC. Amino acids: CAWSVGGSSYEQYF. Combining the CDR3 with reference TRBV30 and TRBJ2-7 gives the whole variable domain SQTIHQWPATLVQPVGSPLSLECTVEGTSNPNLYWYRQAAGRGLQLLFYSVGIGQISSEVPQNLSASRPQDRQFILSSKKLLLSDSGFYLCAWSVGGSSYEQYFGPGTRLTVT.

The rearrangement uses TRBV10-1 and TRBJ1-5, with 9 bases that match TRBD1. Germline V gene lookup returns CDR1 WNHNN and CDR2 SYGVQD (reference sequence). With V trimmed by 4 bases and J by 2 bases, 6 bases remained unmatched. The CDR3 loop spans 16 amino acids. This CDR3 is CASSGDRQGGNQPQHF. As DNA, the CDR3 is TGCGCCAGCAGTGGCGACAGACAGGGGGGCAATCAGCCCCAGCATTTT.

J is TRBJ2-7 and V is TRBV19; D remains unclear. CDR3 length: 15 residues. V lost 0 bases, J lost 4 bases, and 13 bases lay in between. Germline V gene sequence: CDR1 LNHDA, CDR2 SQIVND (reference sequence). Here the CDR3 DNA reads TGTGCCAGTAGTATAGATCAGCCAGGCTCTTACGAGCAGTACTTC. Translated: CASSIDQPGSYEQYF.

The chain recombines TRBV4-2 with TRBJ2-2; 9 bases agree with TRBD2. The CDR3 runs to 19 residues. Germline V gives CDR1 LGHNA, CDR2 YNFKEQ. Germline trimming cut 0 bases from V and 3 bases from J; bases unmatched to any gene: 11. The CDR3 is CASSQDQAGGARDTGELFF. CDR3 coding DNA: TGTGCCAGCAGCCAAGATCAGGCGGGAGGGGCGCGGGACACCGGGGAGCTGTTTTTT.

This clone was seen just once. The gene calls are TRBV12-5 and TRBJ2-1, with 8 bases identical to TRBD2. V lost 3 bases to trimming and J lost 6 bases; unmatched junction nucleotides: 1. Germline V gene sequence: CDR1 LGHNT, CDR2 FRNRAP. The CDR3 sequence is 13 residues long. The CDR3 DNA reads as TGTGCTAGTGGTTTAGGGACTAGCAATGAGCAGTTCTTC. This encodes CASGLGTSNEQFF.